The 24 T cell receptor beta chains reported below all come from one sample, sequenced in a study of blood T cell repertoires in COVID-19. Produced via immunoSEQ multiplex PCR; TCRdb's table is partial and in-frame only. The sample records under 200,000 clones, over 80% being singletons. What was sequenced was peripheral blood. The source is a woman aged 30 to 39 with acute or convalescent COVID-19.

Regarding this clone: Germline and junction disagree at one end, which may indicate a read error. The rearrangement links TRBV7-8 to TRBJ1-2; perhaps TRBD1 as D (6 bases). The germline V gene has CDR1 SGHVS and CDR2 FQNEAQ. The CDR3 is made up of 14 amino acids. The DNA of the CDR3 is TGTGCCAGCAGTTTAGGACAGAATAACTATGGCTACACCTTC. Its protein is CASSLGQNNYGYTF.

The J gene is TRBJ1-2, the V gene TRBV12-3 or TRBV12-4; D unresolved. With 3 bases removed from V and 6 bases from J, the gap between germline ends came to 8 bases. CDR3 length equals 12 residues. CDR3 sequence reads: CASSFGLNGYTF. Here the CDR3 DNA reads TGTGCCAGCAGTTTCGGACTAAATGGCTACACCTTC.

With respect to this clone: This CDR3 is also generated by other DNA sequences in the sample. This sequence joins TRBV19 and TRBJ2-5; D uncertain. The length of the CDR3 is 13 residues. V shed 1 base and J shed 4 bases, with 7 bases lying between them. Germline loops: CDR1 LNHDA, CDR2 SQIVND (reference sequence). The CDR3 reads CASSIAGGETQYF. Written as DNA, the CDR3 is TGTGCCAGTAGTATAGCCGGTGGAGAGACCCAGTACTTC.

V usage is TRBV19 and J usage is TRBJ2-4; D unresolved. Germline-derived CDR1 and CDR2 are LNHDA and SQIVND (reference sequence). This CDR3 is 13 amino acids long. V was clipped by 1 base and J by 5 bases, with 6 bases between them. In DNA form, the CDR3 reads TGTGCCAGTAGTATAGGGCCCCAAAACATTCAGTACTTC. As protein: CASSIGPQNIQYF.

This clone was detected ten times or more. This sequence joins TRBV11-2 and TRBJ2-7; D perhaps matches TRBD1 (6 bases). The CDR3 length is 15 residues. The V gene's germline CDR1 is SGHAT and CDR2 FQNNGV. Trimming took off 5 bases at V and 5 bases at J, with 19 bases between the two ends. The CDR3 is CASSLKGDRRNEQYF. CDR3 DNA: TGTGCCAGCAGCCTCAAAGGAGACAGGCGGAACGAGCAGTACTTC.

Only one count was recorded for this clone. The chain has TRBV6-2 or TRBV6-3 and TRBJ2-7; D is perhaps TRBD1 (7 bases). Trimming stripped 5 bases from V and 4 bases from J, with 15 bases between. The germline gives CDR1 MNHEY, CDR2 SVGEGT. The CDR3 has 14 residues. CDR3 region: CASSRQGGTYEQYF. CDR3 DNA: TGTGCCAGCAGTCGACAGGGTGGGACTTACGAGCAGTACTTC.

The chain employs TRBV5-1 and TRBJ2-2, with D maybe TRBD1 (5 bases). V lost 6 bases, J lost 3 bases, and 15 bases lay in between. CDR3 length: 15 residues. Germline V gene sequence: CDR1 SGHRS, CDR2 YFSETQ. The CDR3: CASNQGDLYTGELFF. DNA of the CDR3: TGCGCCAGCAACCAAGGGGATCTGTACACCGGGGAGCTGTTTTTT.

The V and J genes are TRBV24-1 and TRBJ2-2; D call uncertain. V gave up 4 bases and J gave up 5 bases, with 10 bases separating them. In germline, CDR1 is KGHDR, CDR2 SFDVKD. The CDR3 is made up of 14 amino acids. In DNA form, the CDR3 reads TGTGCCACCAGTGACCCCGTCGTGACCGGGGAGCTGTTTTTT. Translated, it gives CATSDPVVTGELFF.

The chain couples TRBV27 to TRBJ2-1; 9 bases fit TRBD2. The CDR3 contains 18 residues. CDR1 and CDR2 from the germline V gene are MNHEY and SMNVEV (reference sequence). Trimming removed 2 bases from V and 4 bases from J; junction bases left unmatched: 12. The CDR3 here is CASSLSSSGNSKYNEQFF. CDR3 nucleotide sequence: TGTGCCAGCAGTTTAAGTTCTAGCGGGAACTCCAAATACAATGAGCAGTTCTTC.

Concerning this clone itself: Other DNA sequences of this sample code for an identical CDR3. The chain combines TRBV6-1 with TRBJ1-6; D gene unclear. Trimming pared 1 base from V and 1 base from J, leaving 8 bases between. This CDR3 spans 16 amino acids. The germline gives CDR1 MNHNS, CDR2 SASEGT. CDR3 DNA sequence: TGTGCCAGCAGTGAAGGCGAGGGATCCTATAATTCACCCCTCCACTTT. Protein product: CASSEGEGSYNSPLHF.

The chain joins TRBV2 to TRBJ1-3, with unresolved D. CDR1 and CDR2 (germline): SNHLY, FYNNEI. V lost 1 base to trimming and J lost 0 bases, with 7 bases between them. The CDR3 has 15 amino acids. The CDR3 spells CASSEEPDSGNTIYF. The CDR3 bases are TGTGCCAGCAGTGAAGAGCCTGACTCTGGAAACACCATATATTTT.

There are a few counts of this clone. The chain uses TRBV2 and TRBJ1-2, with D unresolved. CDR1 and CDR2 (germline): SNHLY, FYNNEI. The CDR3 consists of 14 residues. Trimming shortened V by 9 bases and J by 5 bases, and 19 bases separated the two germline ends. The CDR3 DNA reads TGTGCCAGTCAGTCCGACACACGATCGTATGGCTACACCTTC. It yields the protein CASQSDTRSYGYTF.

The gene calls are TRBV6-2 or TRBV6-3 and TRBJ2-4, with TRBD2 identical over 10 bases. This CDR3 spans 21 amino acids. J gave up 0 bases and V 2 bases, and 16 bases lay outside the gene matches. Germline loops: CDR1 MNHEY, CDR2 SVGEGT. CDR3 in DNA: TGTGCCAGCAGTTACGAACCTAGCGGGGGTCAAAATTGGGGAGCCAAAAACATTCAGTACTTC. Amino acid sequence: CASSYEPSGGQNWGAKNIQYF.

V usage is TRBV12-5 and J usage is TRBJ2-4; 9 nucleotides align to TRBD1. The germline CDR1 and CDR2 sequences are LGHNT and FRNRAP. V was pared by 4 bases and J by 1 base, with 8 bases of the junction left unmatched. This CDR3 has 17 amino acids. This CDR3 reads CASGCFNRGLAKNIQYF. Written as DNA, the CDR3 is TGTGCTAGTGGTTGCTTCAACAGGGGGCTGGCCAAAAACATTCAGTACTTC.

The gene calls are TRBV5-1 and TRBJ1-4; the D gene is possibly TRBD1 (5 bases). Germline loops: CDR1 SGHRS, CDR2 YFSETQ. The ends were cut back, 4 bases at V and 8 bases at J, with 21 bases in the middle. The CDR3 contains 16 residues. The CDR3 reads CASSLRGGKVEEKLFF. In nucleotides, the CDR3 is TGCGCCAGCAGCCTACGGGGCGGGAAGGTGGAGGAAAAACTGTTTTTT.

The chain carries TRBV18 and TRBJ2-5, with a weak D call TRBD1 (6 bases). This CDR3 spans 17 amino acids. The ends were cut back, 2 bases at V and 1 base at J, with 17 bases in the middle. CDR1 is KGHSH and CDR2 is LQKENI in the germline V gene. The CDR3 sequence: CASSPTRGNPLQETQYF. The CDR3 DNA sequence: TGTGCCAGCTCACCAACGAGGGGGAATCCCCTCCAAGAGACCCAGTACTTC.

This sequence joins TRBV11-2 and TRBJ2-7, with 7 bases lining up with TRBD2. The trim removed 11 bases at V and 2 bases at J, leaving 9 bases unmatched. Germline V gives CDR1 SGHAT, CDR2 FQNNGV. The length of the CDR3 is 13 residues. The CDR3 DNA sequence: TGTGCCGGAGGAGCCGGGGGGACCTACGAGCAGTACTTC. Translation: CAGGAGGTYEQYF.

This sequence joins TRBV9 and TRBJ1-1; D possibly corresponds to TRBD1 (5 bases). V lost 2 bases and J 8 bases, leaving 13 bases between the germline ends. CDR3 length equals 13 residues. Germline assignment: CDR1 SGDLS and CDR2 YYNGEE. Here the CDR3 reads CASSVLDRLEAFF. The CDR3 DNA reads TGTGCCAGCAGCGTCCTTGACAGACTCGAAGCTTTCTTT.

The V gene is TRBV2, the J gene TRBJ2-3; 7 positions agree with TRBD2. J lost 0 bases, V lost 4 bases, and 4 bases had no gene match. The CDR3 runs 15 residues. Germline-derived CDR1 and CDR2 are SNHLY and FYNNEI. CDR3 DNA: TGTGCCAGCAGTGGTTGGGGGGGTAGCACAGATACGCAGTATTTT. Translation: CASSGWGGSTDTQYF.

This chain links TRBV5-4 with TRBJ1-2; TRBD1 matches 8 bases. V lost 9 bases and J lost 5; bases outside the gene matches: 6. Per germline, CDR1 SGHNT and CDR2 YYREEE (reference sequence). CDR3 length: 12 residues. The CDR3 loop is CATGQGGYGYTF. CDR3 sequence (DNA): TGTGCCACAGGACAGGGAGGGTATGGCTACACCTTC.

This clone has just one count. The chain employs TRBV28 and TRBJ2-2; no clear D gene. Per the germline V gene, CDR1 is MDHEN and CDR2 is SYDVKM. The CDR3 covers 15 residues. The ends were cut back, 7 bases at V and 1 base at J, with 13 bases in the middle. The CDR3 DNA reads as TGTGCCAGCACCCAATCCCAGGAGAACACCGGGGAGCTGTTTTTT. Translation gives CASTQSQENTGELFF.

The J gene is TRBJ2-7, the V gene TRBV5-1; perhaps TRBD2 as D (5 bases). V was clipped by 0 bases and J by 3 bases, with 16 bases between them. Germline V gene data show CDR1 as SGHRS and CDR2 as YFSETQ. CDR3 length: 16 amino acids. In DNA form, the CDR3 reads TGCGCCAGCAGCTTGGCCGGGTTCGGGGAACACTACGAGCAGTACTTC. Protein product: CASSLAGFGEHYEQYF.

The V and J genes are TRBV19 and TRBJ1-5; 8 bases align to TRBD1. V shed 9 bases and J 2 bases; nucleotides not matched to a gene: 9. CDR3 size: 15 residues. From germline, CDR1 is LNHDA and CDR2 SQIVND (reference sequence). CDR3 in DNA: TGTGCCAGCACCGGGACAGGAATTCGCAATCAGCCCCAGCATTTT. Its protein product is CASTGTGIRNQPQHF. The full variable domain, rest sourced from reference TRBV19 and TRBJ1-5, is DGGITQSPKYLFRKEGQNVTLSCEQNLNHDAMYWYRQDPGQGLRLIYYSQIVNDFQKGDIAEGYSVSREKKESFPLTVTSAQKNPTAFYLCASTGTGIRNQPQHFGDGTRLSIL.

The chain recombines TRBV3-1 (or the pseudogene TRBV3-2) with TRBJ1-6, with a weak D call TRBD1 (5 bases). The ends were cut back, 1 base at V and 9 bases at J, with 13 bases in the middle. CDR1 is LGHDT and CDR2 is YNNKEL in the germline V gene (reference sequence). The CDR3 is 15 residues long. CDR3 protein: CASSQVGRAGSPLHF. The CDR3 nucleotides read TGTGCCAGCAGCCAAGTCGGCAGGGCTGGTTCACCCCTCCACTTT.